This entry lists 15 T cell receptor beta chains sequenced from one sample in a study of blood T cells in healthy people across ages. The authors ran a second PCR of about 6 to 11 cycles using a sample-barcoded 5' primer and a J-beta primer mix. Each CDR3 protein is one row after TCRdb ran MiXCR on the 5' RACE reads. In the table there are some 1 million distinct CDR3 sequences, more than 35% of which are singletons. Specimen: blood. The receptors come from a woman aged 60 to 75 in good health.

This clonotype was counted a few times. V usage is TRBV10-3 and J usage is TRBJ2-3, with D perhaps matching TRBD1 or TRBD2 (5 bases each). The CDR3 has 14 amino acids. V was trimmed by 2 bases and J by 5 bases, leaving 11 bases between them. Germline V lookup: CDR1 ENHRY, CDR2 SYGVKD. The CDR3 region has the DNA TGTGCCATCAGTGAGGCGGGCAGGGAAGATACGCAGTATTTT. This encodes CAISEAGREDTQYF.

V usage is TRBV13 and J usage is TRBJ2-3; D call uncertain. Germline-derived CDR1 and CDR2 are PRHDT and FYEKMQ (reference sequence). CDR3 length: 13 residues. Deletions cut 0 bases from V and 8 bases from J, with 9 bases between. The DNA for the CDR3 is TGTGCCAGCAGCTTAGGCCGATCAGGTACGCAGTATTTT. The encoded protein is CASSLGRSGTQYF.

The V gene is TRBV27, the J gene TRBJ2-5; 9 nucleotides line up with TRBD1. V lost 5 bases and J lost 11; bases outside the gene matches: 15. CDR3 length: 15 amino acids. The germline V gene encodes CDR1 MNHEY and CDR2 SMNVEV (reference sequence). CDR3 sequence reads: CASSIIRDRAYEQYF. CDR3 nucleotide sequence: TGTGCCAGCAGTATTATCCGGGACAGGGCGTATGAGCAGTACTTC.

V usage is TRBV7-9 and J usage is TRBJ2-5, with no clear D. The CDR3 sequence is 14 residues long. V lost 5 bases to trimming and J lost 5 bases, with 15 bases between them. Germline V gives CDR1 SEHNR, CDR2 FQNEAQ (reference sequence). The DNA for the CDR3 is TGTGCCAGCAGCCCCAGTAGGGCGTGGGAGACCCAGTACTTC. Translating it yields CASSPSRAWETQYF. The full variable domain, rest sourced from reference TRBV7-9 and TRBJ2-5, is DTGVSQNPRHKITKRGQNVTFRCDPISEHNRLYWYRQTLGQGPEFLTYFQNEAQLEKSRLLSDRFSAERPKGSFSTLEIQRTEQGDSAMYLCASSPSRAWETQYFGPGTRLLVL.

This rearrangement joins TRBV2 to TRBJ2-4; the D is unclear. This CDR3 region has 14 residues. Trimming stripped 3 bases from V and 6 bases from J, with 12 bases between. CDR1 and CDR2 (germline): SNHLY, FYNNEI. CDR3 bases: TGTGCCAGCAGTGAGGTGGGATGGGGAAACATTCAGTACTTC. Protein: CASSEVGWGNIQYF.

This clonotype was seen a handful of times. Being one base from a much bigger clone, this may be a read error. J is TRBJ2-7 and V is TRBV29-1; perhaps TRBD2 as D (5 bases). The germline V gene has CDR1 SQVTM and CDR2 ANQGSEA. CDR3 length: 13 residues. V was cut by 4 bases and J by 2 bases, with 12 bases left in between. DNA of the CDR3: TGCAGCGTTGCAGCCGGGATCACCTACGAGCAGTACTTC. It specifies CSVAAGITYEQYF.

The chain employs TRBV7-9 and TRBJ2-5, with 12 bases that match TRBD2. The J call could be wrong; TRBJ2-7 is a better fit for the DNA end. Per the germline V gene, CDR1 is SEHNR and CDR2 is FQNEAQ (reference sequence). The CDR3 is 16 amino acids. CDR3 in DNA: TGTGCCAGCAGCGGGGGACTAGCGGGCAAAGGCTACGAGCAGTACTTC. This encodes CASSGGLAGKGYEQYF.

This clonotype was observed a handful of times. The CDR3 sequence: CSVERVGSGTSGSKGDYEQYF. DNA of the CDR3: TGCAGCGTTGAGAGGGTGGGATCCGGGACTAGCGGGAGTAAAGGAGACTACGAGCAGTACTTC. V and J are TRBV29-1 and TRBJ2-7, with 14 bases lining up with TRBD2. V was clipped by 3 bases and J by 3 bases; unmatched bases: 22. CDR1 is SQVTM, CDR2 ANQGSEA, per germline. The length of the CDR3 is 21 residues.

The chain combines TRBV7-9 with TRBJ2-7; possible D gene TRBD1, 5 bases. CDR1 is SEHNR, CDR2 FQNEAQ, per germline (reference sequence). CDR3 size: 14 residues. The germline V and J ends were trimmed by 3 bases and 4 bases, with 13 bases remaining between them. DNA for the CDR3: TGTGCCAGCAGCTTCAGGGCAGGTCGATACGAGCAGTACTTC. Encoded protein: CASSFRAGRYEQYF.

A remark on this clonotype: A junction end diverges from the germline sequence, so it may reflect a read error. The chain carries TRBV29-1 and TRBJ2-3; 10 positions agree with TRBD1. The germline CDR1 and CDR2 sequences are SQVTM and ANQGSEA. There are 14 residues in the CDR3. The CDR3 bases are TGCGGCGTTGCGATGACAGGGGGCGGTACTACGCAGTATTTT. This gives the protein CGVAMTGGGTTQYF.

The chain couples TRBV27 to TRBJ2-1; TRBD2 agrees at 10 bases. The CDR3 is 16 amino acids. V was pared by 5 bases and J by 6 bases, with 10 bases of the junction left unmatched. CDR1 is MNHEY and CDR2 is SMNVEV in the germline V gene (reference sequence). The CDR3 DNA reads TGTGCCAGCAGTGGAGAGGGACTAGCGCAACCCAATGAGCAGTTCTTC. Protein: CASSGEGLAQPNEQFF.

This rearrangement joins TRBV7-3 to TRBJ2-7; TRBD2 matches at 8 bases. The last part of the DNA fits TRBJ2-5 better; the J call may be wrong. CDR3 length: 16 amino acids. Germline assignment: CDR1 SGHTA and CDR2 FQGTGA. CDR3 bases: TGTGCCAGCAGCTTGGTTCTGGCGGGAGGTGGGGAGACCCAGTACTTC. Translated: CASSLVLAGGGETQYF.

This clonotype was seen once. The V gene is TRBV7-9, the J gene TRBJ2-5; D unclear. The DNA end lines up better with TRBJ2-7; the J call may be wrong. CDR1 is SEHNR, CDR2 FQNEAQ, per germline (reference sequence). The CDR3 extends over 14 amino acids. DNA for the CDR3: TGTGCCAGCACCAGCAGCTGGGAAAACTACGAGCAGTACTTC. Protein: CASTSSWENYEQYF.

This chain links TRBV7-9 with TRBJ2-1; D ambiguous. Germline CDR1 and CDR2: SEHNR and FQNEAQ (reference sequence). The CDR3 totals 16 residues. Trimming cost V 5 bases and J 4 bases, with 18 bases left between them. CDR3 DNA sequence: TGTGCCAGCAGCCCTAGGATCGGGTCGGCATACAATGAGCAGTTCTTC. This translates into CASSPRIGSAYNEQFF.

The chain couples TRBV5-1 to TRBJ2-7; 9 bases are a match to TRBD2. The CDR3 totals 17 residues. CDR1 and CDR2 (germline): SGHRS, YFSETQ. Trimming removed 2 bases from V and 2 bases from J; junction bases left unmatched: 11. The CDR3 sequence: CASSFDAGGAKAYEQYF. For the CDR3, the DNA is TGCGCCAGCAGCTTCGACGCGGGGGGGGCTAAAGCCTACGAGCAGTACTTC. Drawing the rest from reference TRBV5-1 and TRBJ2-7, the complete variable domain is KAGVTQTPRYLIKTRGQQVTLSCSPISGHRSVSWYQQTPGQGLQFLFEYFSETQRNKGNFPGRFSGRQFSNSRSEMNVSTLELGDSALYLCASSFDAGGAKAYEQYFGPGTRLTVT.